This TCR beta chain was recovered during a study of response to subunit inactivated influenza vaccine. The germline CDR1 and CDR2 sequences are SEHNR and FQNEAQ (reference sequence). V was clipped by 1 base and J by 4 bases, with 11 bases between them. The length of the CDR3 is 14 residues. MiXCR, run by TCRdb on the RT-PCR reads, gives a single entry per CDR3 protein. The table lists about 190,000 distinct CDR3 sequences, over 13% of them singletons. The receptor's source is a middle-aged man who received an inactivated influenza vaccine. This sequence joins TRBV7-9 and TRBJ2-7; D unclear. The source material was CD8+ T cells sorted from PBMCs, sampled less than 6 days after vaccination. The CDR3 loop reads CASSLDPKQYEQYF. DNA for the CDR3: TGTGCCAGCAGCTTAGACCCGAAGCAATACGAGCAGTACTTC.